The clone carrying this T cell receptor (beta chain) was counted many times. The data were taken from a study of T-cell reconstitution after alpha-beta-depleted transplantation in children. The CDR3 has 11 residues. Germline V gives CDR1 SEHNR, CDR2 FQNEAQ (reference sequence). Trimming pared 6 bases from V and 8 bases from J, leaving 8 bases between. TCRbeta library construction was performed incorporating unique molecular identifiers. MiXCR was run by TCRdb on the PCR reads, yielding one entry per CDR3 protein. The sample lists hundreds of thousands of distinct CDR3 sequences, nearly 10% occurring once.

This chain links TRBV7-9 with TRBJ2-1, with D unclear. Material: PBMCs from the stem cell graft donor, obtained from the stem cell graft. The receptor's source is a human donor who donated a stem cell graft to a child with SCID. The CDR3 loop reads CASRVVDEQFF. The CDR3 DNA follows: TGTGCCAGCAGGGTTGTGGATGAGCAGTTCTTC.